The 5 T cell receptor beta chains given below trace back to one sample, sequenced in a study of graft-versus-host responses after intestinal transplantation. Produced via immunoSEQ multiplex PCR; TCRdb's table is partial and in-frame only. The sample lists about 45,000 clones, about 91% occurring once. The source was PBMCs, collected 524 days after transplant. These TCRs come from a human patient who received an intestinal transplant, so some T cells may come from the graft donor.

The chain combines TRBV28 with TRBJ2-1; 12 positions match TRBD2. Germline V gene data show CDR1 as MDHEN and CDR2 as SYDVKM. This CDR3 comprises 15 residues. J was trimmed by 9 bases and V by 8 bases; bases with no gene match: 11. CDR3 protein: CASSGPLAGGGEQFF. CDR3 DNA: TGTGCCAGCTCCGGGCCACTAGCGGGAGGTGGTGAGCAGTTCTTC.

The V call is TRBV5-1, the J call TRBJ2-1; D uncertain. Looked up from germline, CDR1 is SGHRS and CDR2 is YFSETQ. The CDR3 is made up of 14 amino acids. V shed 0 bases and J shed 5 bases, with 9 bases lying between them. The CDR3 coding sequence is TGCGCCAGCAGCTTGGGGTCGATTAACAATGAGCAGTTCTTC. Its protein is CASSLGSINNEQFF.

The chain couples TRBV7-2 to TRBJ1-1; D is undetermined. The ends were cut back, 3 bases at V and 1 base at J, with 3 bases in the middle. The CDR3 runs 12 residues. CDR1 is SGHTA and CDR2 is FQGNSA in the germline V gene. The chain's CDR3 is CASSFGNTEAFF. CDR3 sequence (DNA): TGTGCCAGCAGCTTCGGGAACACTGAAGCTTTCTTT.

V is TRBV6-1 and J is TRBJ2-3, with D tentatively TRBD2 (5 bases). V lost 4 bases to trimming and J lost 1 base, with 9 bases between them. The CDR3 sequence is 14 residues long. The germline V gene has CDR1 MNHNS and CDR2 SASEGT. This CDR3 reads CASSAVEGTDTQYF. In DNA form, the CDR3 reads TGTGCCAGCAGTGCAGTGGAGGGCACAGATACGCAGTATTTT.

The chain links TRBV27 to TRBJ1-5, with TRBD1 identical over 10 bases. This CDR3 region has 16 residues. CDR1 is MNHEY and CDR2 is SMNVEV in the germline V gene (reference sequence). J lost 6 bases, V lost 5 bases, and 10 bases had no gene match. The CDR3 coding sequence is TGTGCCAGCAGTCCTCGGGACAGGGGATGGGGTCAGCCCCAGCATTTT. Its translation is CASSPRDRGWGQPQHF.